Sequencing of this TCR beta chain was carried out in a study of blood T cell repertoires in COVID-19. Study context: Sites across the United States, Italy and Spain contributed samples from acute and convalescent COVID-19. The cDNA or gDNA used as material had been derived from T cells, B-cell-depleted T cells, or PBMCs.

Per the authors' pipeline: Amplification from reference gene primers served as the basis for estimated nucleated cell counts. Sequencing used immunoSEQ multiplex PCR; TCRdb keeps in-frame clones, though not all of them. D and trimming come from the DNA, and the V and J calls and clone size come from that table. The table lists 100,000 to 130,000 clones, approximately 89% of them singletons, with approximately 6.2% in the top ten. This clone was counted only a few times. This CDR3 has 14 residues. CDR1 is MNHEY and CDR2 is SVGAGI in the germline V gene. Trimming removed 7 bases from V and 6 bases from J; junction bases left unmatched: 8.

J is TRBJ2-3 and V is TRBV6-5, with 9 bases identical to TRBD2. The sample comprised peripheral blood. The TCR originated in a man aged 45-65 years with active or convalescent COVID-19. As DNA, the CDR3 is TGTGCCAGCAATTTAGCGGGAGAGGGGGATACGCAGTATTTT. This translates into CASNLAGEGDTQYF.